The clone carrying this T cell receptor beta chain has more than one count but fewer than ten. TCRdb re-called the 5' RACE reads through MiXCR, storing one row per CDR3 protein. Of 300,000 to 400,000 distinct CDR3 sequences in the sample, around 21% were seen once. The CDR3 sequence is 12 residues long. Per the germline V gene, CDR1 is SQVTM and CDR2 is ANQGSEA. The entry originates in a study of T-cell memory formation after mild COVID-19. This rearrangement joins TRBV29-1 to TRBJ2-3; the match to TRBD2 covers 15 bases. This sequence was found in an adult woman who had mild COVID-19 (a few samples of this study predate the infection). Cell type and time point are not known. What was sequenced was PBMCs or a T cell subset sorted from them (not recorded which). The chain's CDR3 is CRGTSGRDTQYF. CDR3 coding DNA: TGCAGGGGGACTAGCGGGAGGGATACGCAGTATTTT.